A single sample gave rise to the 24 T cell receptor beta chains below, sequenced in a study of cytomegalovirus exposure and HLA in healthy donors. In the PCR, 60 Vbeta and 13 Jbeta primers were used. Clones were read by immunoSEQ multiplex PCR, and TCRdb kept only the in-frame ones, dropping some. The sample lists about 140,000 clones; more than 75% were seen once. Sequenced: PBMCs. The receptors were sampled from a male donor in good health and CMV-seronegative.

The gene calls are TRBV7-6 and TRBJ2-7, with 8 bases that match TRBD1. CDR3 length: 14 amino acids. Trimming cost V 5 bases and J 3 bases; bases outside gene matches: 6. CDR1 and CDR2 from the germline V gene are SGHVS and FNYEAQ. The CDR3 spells CASSVDRVGYEQYF. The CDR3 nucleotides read TGTGCCAGCAGCGTGGACAGGGTTGGCTACGAGCAGTACTTC.

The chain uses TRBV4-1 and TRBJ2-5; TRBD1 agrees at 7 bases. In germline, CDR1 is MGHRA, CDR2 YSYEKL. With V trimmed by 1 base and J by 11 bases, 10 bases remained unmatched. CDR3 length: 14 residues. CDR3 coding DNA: TGCGCCAGCAGCCAAGTAGGGGGCCCGGGCAGGCAGTACTTC. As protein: CASSQVGGPGRQYF.

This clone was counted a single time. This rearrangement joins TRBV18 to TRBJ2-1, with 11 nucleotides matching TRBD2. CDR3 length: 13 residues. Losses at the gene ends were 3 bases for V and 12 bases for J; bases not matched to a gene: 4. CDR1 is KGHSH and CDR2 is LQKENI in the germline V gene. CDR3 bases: TGTGCCAGCTCACCTACCGGGACTAGCGGGCAGTTCTTC. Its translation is CASSPTGTSGQFF.

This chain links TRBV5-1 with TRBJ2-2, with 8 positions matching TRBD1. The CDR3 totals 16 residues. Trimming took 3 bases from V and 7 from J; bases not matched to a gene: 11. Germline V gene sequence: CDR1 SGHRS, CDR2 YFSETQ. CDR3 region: CASSSTGQGRGGELFF. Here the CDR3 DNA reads TGCGCCAGCAGCTCCACCGGACAGGGCAGGGGCGGGGAGCTGTTTTTT. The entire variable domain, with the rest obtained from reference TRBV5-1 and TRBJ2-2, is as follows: KAGVTQTPRYLIKTRGQQVTLSCSPISGHRSVSWYQQTPGQGLQFLFEYFSETQRNKGNFPGRFSGRQFSNSRSEMNVSTLELGDSALYLCASSSTGQGRGGELFFGEGSRLTVL.

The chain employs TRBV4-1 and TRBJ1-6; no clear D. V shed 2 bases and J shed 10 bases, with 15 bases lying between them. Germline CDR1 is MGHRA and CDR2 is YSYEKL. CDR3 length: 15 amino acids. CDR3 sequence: CASSQKGAGGSPLHF. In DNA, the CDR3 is TGCGCCAGCAGCCAAAAGGGAGCGGGCGGATCACCCCTCCACTTT.

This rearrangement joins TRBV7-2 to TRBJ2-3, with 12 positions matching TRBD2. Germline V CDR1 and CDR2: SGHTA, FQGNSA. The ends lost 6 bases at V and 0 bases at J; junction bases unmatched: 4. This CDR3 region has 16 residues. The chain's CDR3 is CASSNGLAGSTDTQYF. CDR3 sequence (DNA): TGTGCCAGCAGTAACGGACTAGCGGGGAGCACAGATACGCAGTATTTT.

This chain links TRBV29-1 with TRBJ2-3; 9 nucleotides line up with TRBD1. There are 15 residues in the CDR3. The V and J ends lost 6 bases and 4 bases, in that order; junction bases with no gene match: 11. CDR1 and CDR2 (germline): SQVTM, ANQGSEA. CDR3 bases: TGCAGCGTGGGGGGACAGGGCGGTAGGGCAGATACGCAGTATTTT. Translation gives CSVGGQGGRADTQYF.

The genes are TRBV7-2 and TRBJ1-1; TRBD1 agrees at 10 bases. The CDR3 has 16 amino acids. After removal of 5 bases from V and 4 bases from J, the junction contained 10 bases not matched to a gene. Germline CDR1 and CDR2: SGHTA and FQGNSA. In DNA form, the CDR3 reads TGTGCCAGCAGCCTGAGGGACAGGGGATTCGGCACTGAAGCTTTCTTT. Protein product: CASSLRDRGFGTEAFF.

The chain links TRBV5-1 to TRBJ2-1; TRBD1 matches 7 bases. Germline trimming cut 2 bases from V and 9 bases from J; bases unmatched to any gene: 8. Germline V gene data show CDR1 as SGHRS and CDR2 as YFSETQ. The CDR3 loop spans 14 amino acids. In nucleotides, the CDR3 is TGCGCCAGCAGCTTACGAGACAGGGTTCGTGAGCAGTTCTTC. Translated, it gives CASSLRDRVREQFF.

CDR3 amino acids: CASSKDLSGSSYEQYF. CDR3 nucleotides: TGTGCCAGCAGCAAAGACCTGAGCGGAAGTTCATACGAGCAGTACTTC. The rearrangement joins TRBV21-1 to TRBJ2-7; the table's D call, TRBD2, was not checked against the DNA. TRBV21-1 is termed a pseudogene. The CDR3 consists of 16 residues.

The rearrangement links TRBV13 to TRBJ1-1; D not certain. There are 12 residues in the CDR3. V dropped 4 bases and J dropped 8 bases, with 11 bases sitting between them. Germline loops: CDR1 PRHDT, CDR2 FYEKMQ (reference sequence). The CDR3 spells CASSSRPGEAFF. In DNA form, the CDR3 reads TGTGCCAGCAGCTCCAGGCCCGGCGAAGCTTTCTTT.

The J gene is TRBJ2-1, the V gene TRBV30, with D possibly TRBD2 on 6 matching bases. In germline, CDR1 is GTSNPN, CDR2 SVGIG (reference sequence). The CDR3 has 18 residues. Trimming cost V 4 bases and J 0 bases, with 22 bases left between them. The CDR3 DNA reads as TGTGCCTGGACCCACCGGGGACTCCTTATTTTCTCCTACAATGAGCAGTTCTTC. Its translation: CAWTHRGLLIFSYNEQFF.

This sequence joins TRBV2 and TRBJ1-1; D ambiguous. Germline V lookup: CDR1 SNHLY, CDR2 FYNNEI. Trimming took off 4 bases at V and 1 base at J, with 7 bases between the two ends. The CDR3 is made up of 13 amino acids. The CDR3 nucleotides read TGTGCCAGCAGTGGCTCCAGGAACACTGAAGCTTTCTTT. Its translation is CASSGSRNTEAFF. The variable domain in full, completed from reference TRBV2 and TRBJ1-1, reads EPEVTQTPSHQVTQMGQEVILRCVPISNHLYFYWYRQILGQKVEFLVSFYNNEISEKSEIFDDQFSVERPDGSNFTLKIRSTKLEDSAMYFCASSGSRNTEAFFGQGTRLTVV.

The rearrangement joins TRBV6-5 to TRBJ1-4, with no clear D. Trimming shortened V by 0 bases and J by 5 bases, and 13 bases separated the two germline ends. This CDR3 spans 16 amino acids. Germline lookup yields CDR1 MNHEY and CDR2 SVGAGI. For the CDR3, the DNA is TGTGCCAGCAGTTACTCGACTCTGCAGCGCAATGAAAAACTGTTTTTT. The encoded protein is CASSYSTLQRNEKLFF.

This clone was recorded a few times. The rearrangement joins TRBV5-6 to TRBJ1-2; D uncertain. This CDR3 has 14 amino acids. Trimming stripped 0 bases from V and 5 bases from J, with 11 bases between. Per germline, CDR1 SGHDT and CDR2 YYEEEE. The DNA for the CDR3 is TGTGCCAGCAGCTTGGAGGGAGTGGCGTATGGCTACACCTTC. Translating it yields CASSLEGVAYGYTF.

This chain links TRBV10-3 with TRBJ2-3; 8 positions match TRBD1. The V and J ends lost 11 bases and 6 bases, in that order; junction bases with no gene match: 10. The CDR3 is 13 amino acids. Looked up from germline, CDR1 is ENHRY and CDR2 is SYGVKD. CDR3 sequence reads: CASAPGGVDTQYF. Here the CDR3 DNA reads TGTGCCTCCGCCCCAGGGGGCGTCGATACGCAGTATTTT.

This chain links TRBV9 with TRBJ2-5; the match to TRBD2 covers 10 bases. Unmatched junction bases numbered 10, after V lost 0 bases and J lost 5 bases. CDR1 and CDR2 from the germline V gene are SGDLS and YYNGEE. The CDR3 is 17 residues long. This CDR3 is CASSVDTSGVDWETQYF. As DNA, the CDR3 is TGTGCCAGCAGCGTAGACACTAGCGGGGTGGATTGGGAGACCCAGTACTTC.

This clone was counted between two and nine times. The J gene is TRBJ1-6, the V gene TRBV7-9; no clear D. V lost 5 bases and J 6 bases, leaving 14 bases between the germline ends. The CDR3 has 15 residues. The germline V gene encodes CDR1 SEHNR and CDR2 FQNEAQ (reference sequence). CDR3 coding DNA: TGTGCCAGCAGCCAGGTTCGGAGGGTTAATTCACCCCTCCACTTT. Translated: CASSQVRRVNSPLHF.

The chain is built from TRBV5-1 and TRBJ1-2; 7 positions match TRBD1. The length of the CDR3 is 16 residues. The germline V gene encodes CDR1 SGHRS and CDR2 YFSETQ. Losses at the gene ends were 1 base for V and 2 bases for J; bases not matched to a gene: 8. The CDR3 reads CASSLPPGQLNYGYTF. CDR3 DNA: TGCGCCAGCAGCTTGCCCCCGGGACAGCTAAACTATGGCTACACCTTC.

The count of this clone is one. The CDR3 region is CAWSYRGLAGVFETQYF. In nucleotides, the CDR3 is TGTGCCTGGAGTTACAGGGGGCTAGCGGGGGTGTTTGAGACCCAGTACTTC. The genes are TRBV30 and TRBJ2-5; D is perhaps TRBD2 (10 bases). V shed 2 bases and J shed 5 bases, with 24 bases lying between them. The length of the CDR3 is 17 residues. CDR1 GTSNPN and CDR2 SVGIG come from the germline V gene (reference sequence).

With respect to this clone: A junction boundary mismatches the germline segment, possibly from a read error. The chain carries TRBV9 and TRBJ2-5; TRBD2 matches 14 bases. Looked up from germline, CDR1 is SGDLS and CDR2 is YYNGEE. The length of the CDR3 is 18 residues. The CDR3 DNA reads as TGTGCCAGCAGCGTAGGACTAGCGGGGGGGCGGTTCCAAAAGACCCAGTACTTC. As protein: CASSVGLAGGRFQKTQYF.

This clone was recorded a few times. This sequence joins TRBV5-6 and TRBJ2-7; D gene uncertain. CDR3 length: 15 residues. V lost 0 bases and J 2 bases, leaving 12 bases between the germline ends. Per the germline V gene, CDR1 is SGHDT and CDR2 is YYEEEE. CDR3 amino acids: CASSLEVRYPYEQYF. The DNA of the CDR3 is TGTGCCAGCAGCTTGGAAGTGCGTTACCCCTACGAGCAGTACTTC.

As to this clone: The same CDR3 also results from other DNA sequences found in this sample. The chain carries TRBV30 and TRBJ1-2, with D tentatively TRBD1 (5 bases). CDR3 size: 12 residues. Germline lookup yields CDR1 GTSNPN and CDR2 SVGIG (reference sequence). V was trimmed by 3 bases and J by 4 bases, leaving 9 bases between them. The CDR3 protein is CAWSPTAYGYTF. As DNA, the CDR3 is TGTGCCTGGAGCCCGACAGCCTATGGCTACACCTTC.

CDR3 amino acids: CASSLMTGSYNEQFF. In nucleotides, the CDR3 is TGTGCCAGCAGCCTGATGACAGGGTCCTACAATGAGCAGTTCTTC. V usage is TRBV7-9 and J usage is TRBJ2-1, with 7 bases identical to TRBD1. With V trimmed by 5 bases and J by 1 base, 5 bases remained unmatched. Germline V gene lookup returns CDR1 SEHNR and CDR2 FQNEAQ (reference sequence). The CDR3 is 15 residues long.